This TCR beta chain was recorded in a study of shared clonotypes between healthy human individuals. Study results and caveats: Sampling involved blood alone; tissue repertoires likely differ. Four donors held around 5% of naive CD4 clonotypes in common.

For this clone: What it binds is unknown.

CDR3 size: 16 residues. With 4 bases removed from V and 2 bases from J, the gap between germline ends came to 15 bases. Germline CDR1 MDHEN, CDR2 SYDVKM. Original processing methods: ImmunoSEQ sequences covered only the junction and lacked quality scores; filtering therefore differed. Some clones are missing from TCRdb's copy, which holds only in-frame ones; the method was immunoSEQ multiplex PCR. From that table come the V and J calls and clone size; the DNA was used to work out D and trimming. The table records about 2.4 million clones, approximately 94% of them present only once. The TCR sequence derives from a man aged 18 to 30 in good health. This sequence joins TRBV28 and TRBJ2-1, with D tentatively TRBD2 (5 bases). The sample was naive CD4+ T cells sorted from blood. Subset specified: CD45RA+ positively selected. The CDR3 loop reads CASSSRTGWPYNEQFF. Here the CDR3 DNA reads TGTGCCAGCAGTTCTCGTACGGGGTGGCCCTACAATGAGCAGTTCTTC.